The clone carrying this TCR beta chain was picked up a small number of times. What it binds is unknown. This sample is drawn from a study of blood T cells in healthy people across ages. CDR3 size: 17 residues. CDR1 and CDR2 from the germline V gene are SGHDT and YYEEEE. The trim removed 3 bases at V and 2 bases at J, leaving 12 bases unmatched. Primed by a sample-barcoded 5' primer and a J-beta primer mix, a second PCR proceeded for 7 to 11 cycles. From the 5' RACE reads, TCRdb called clonotypes with MiXCR, one entry per CDR3 protein. There are 700,000 to 850,000 distinct CDR3 sequences in the sample; about 48% occur only once, and around 41% lies in the top ten. Study findings and constraints: Greater diversity and more naive CD4+ cells were seen in long-lived donors than in aged donors. A strong correlation was seen between TCR beta diversity and naive T cell percentage.

This receptor was taken from a man aged 80 or over in good health. The rearrangement links TRBV5-6 to TRBJ2-7, with 9 bases fitting TRBD1. The sequencing input was blood. For the CDR3, the DNA is TGTGCCAGCAGCTCGGATTGGCCGGGACAGGGCGCCTACGAGCAGTACTTC. Protein product: CASSSDWPGQGAYEQYF.